The source of this TCR beta chain is a study of T cell responses to AZD1222 COVID-19 vaccine. Sequenced by immunoSEQ multiplex PCR; TCRdb stores in-frame clones only, minus some. The sample gives about 140,000 clones, around 91% of which show up once; roughly 1.7% is in the top ten. The germline V gene has CDR1 KGHDR and CDR2 SFDVKD. V was clipped by 6 bases and J by 2 bases; unmatched bases: 3. This CDR3 has 14 residues. The gene calls are TRBV24-1 and TRBJ2-5; 9 bases match TRBD2. The receptor was isolated from an adult in good health. The material was peripheral blood, obtained on day 0 of AZD1222 vaccination. Written as DNA, the CDR3 is TGTGCCACCAGTCCTAGCGGGACTCAAGAGACCCAGTACTTC. As protein: CATSPSGTQETQYF.